This T cell receptor (beta chain) was captured in a study of blood T cell repertoires in COVID-19. Overall study context: Nucleic acid was either cDNA or gDNA, and it came from T cells, B-cell-depleted T cells, or PBMCs.

The V gene end was trimmed by 4 bases and the J gene end by 3 bases; junction bases not matched to a gene: 8. The length of the CDR3 is 16 residues. Germline V gene lookup returns CDR1 SGHVS and CDR2 FQNEAQ. Original analysis: Amplification of reference gene primers provided the estimated nucleated cell counts. Sequenced by immunoSEQ multiplex PCR; TCRdb stores in-frame clones only, minus some. Clone size and V and J calls were adopted from that table, with D and trimming inferred from the DNA. The sample shows 240,000 or so clones, around 86% of them seen only once. The sequenced sample consisted of peripheral blood. The J gene is TRBJ2-1, the V gene TRBV7-8; 8 bases are a match to TRBD1. This receptor was identified in a young man who had recovered from COVID-19. The CDR3 protein is CASSSPKDRDYNEQFF. The DNA for the CDR3 is TGTGCCAGCAGCTCTCCTAAGGACAGGGACTACAATGAGCAGTTCTTC.